Below, 24 T cell receptor delta chains from the same sample are listed, as sequenced in a study of γδ T cells in repeated Plasmodium falciparum infection. Flow sorting of PBMC yielded separate Vgamma9/Vdelta2+ and Vdelta2-negative gammadelta T cell populations for bulk repertoire analysis. TCRdb used CATT to re-call clones from the multiplex PCR reads. Among more than 70,000 delta-chain clones, 0.95% to 1% were seen once, and the ten largest hold around 9.6%. Sequenced material: gamma-delta T cells from blood. The receptors stem from a pool of human donors (malaria-infected and uninfected, not separated).

Notes on this clone: TCRdb's entry gives the protein of a much larger clone, which mismatches this DNA's translation at residue 10, likely from a read error; the protein reported here is translated from the DNA. This chain uses TRDV1 with TRDJ1; a weak D match, TRDD3 (5 bases). Germline V gene data show CDR1 as TSWWSYY and CDR2 as QGS. This CDR3 has 16 residues. V was trimmed by 0 bases and J by 0 bases, leaving 11 bases between them. CDR3 residues: CALGELGIEHTDKLIF. The CDR3 DNA reads as TGTGCTCTTGGGGAACTAGGGATTGAGCACACCGATAAACTCATCTTT.

Details on this clone: TCRdb pairs this DNA with a much larger clone's protein that differs at residue 9, likely a read error; the protein shown was translated from the DNA. The chain combines TRDV1 with TRDJ1; 10 nucleotides match TRDD3. This CDR3 has 21 residues. Germline CDR1 is TSWWSYY and CDR2 is QGS. V shed 0 bases and J 2 bases; nucleotides not matched to a gene: 18. The CDR3 region has the DNA TGTGCTCTTGGGGAACTAGTATTCGTCTCCTGGGGGATAAAGTGGACCGATAAACTCATCTTT. It specifies CALGELVFVSWGIKWTDKLIF.

This clone is medium-sized (0.01 to 0.1%) within its sample. V usage is TRDV2 and J usage is TRDJ1, with TRDD3 identical over 12 bases. V was clipped by 3 bases and J by 0 bases; unmatched bases: 22. Looked up from germline, CDR1 is GEAIGNYY and CDR2 is EKD. This CDR3 contains 22 residues. CDR3 sequence (DNA): TGTGCCTGTGACCCAGGCGCCCTTACTGGGGGATACCCGAGACCTTACACCGATAAACTCATCTTT. Its translation: CACDPGALTGGYPRPYTDKLIF.

In its sample, this clone is medium-sized. In the same sample, other DNA sequences code for this CDR3. The V and J genes are TRDV1 and TRDJ4, with 12 bases aligning to TRDD3. The ends lost 3 bases at V and 0 bases at J; junction bases unmatched: 23. This CDR3 is 22 amino acids long. Germline V gene lookup returns CDR1 TSWWSYY and CDR2 QGS. As DNA, the CDR3 is TGTGCTCTTGGGGAGCTTCCCCCTCTAAAGAGTACTGGGGGATACAGAGCCAGACCCCTGATCTTT. It translates to CALGELPPLKSTGGYRARPLIF.

A word on this clone: The likely explanation is a read error, given a far larger clone one base away. This sample also contains other DNA sequences that code for the same CDR3. The V gene is TRDV1, the J gene TRDJ1; possible D gene TRDD3, 5 bases. The J gene, missing from TCRdb, was assigned here through DNA to germline matching. V lost 0 bases and J 0 bases, leaving 32 bases between the germline ends. This CDR3 contains 23 residues. Germline V gene data show CDR1 as TSWWSYY and CDR2 as QGS. CDR3 DNA sequence: TGTGCTCTTGGGGAACTTACCCTTTCCGGCAGTCCCGGGGGCTACAAGTACACCGATAAACTCATCTTT. It codes for CALGELTLSGSPGGYKYTDKLIF.

Turning to this clone: TCRdb assigns this DNA the protein of a much larger clone, which departs from its translation at residue 8; this likely reflects a read error, and the protein shown comes from translating the DNA. The chain employs TRDV1 and TRDJ1; maybe TRDD3 (6 bases). TCRdb carries no J gene annotation; the J gene was assigned here by matching the DNA with germline. The CDR3 has 18 residues. Between the trimmed V and J ends, which lost 1 base and 0 bases, there was a span of 18 bases. CDR1 and CDR2 from the germline V gene are TSWWSYY and QGS. The CDR3 DNA sequence: TGTGCTCTTGGGGAACCAAGAGGGGGGGACCAGTACACCGATAAACTCATCTTT. Translation: CALGEPRGGDQYTDKLIF.

In its sample, this clone was seen a few times. It differs at one base from a far larger clone, so likely a read error. Other DNA sequences of this sample code for an identical CDR3. No J gene was assigned, while the V gene was called as TRDV2; the table gives TRDD3 as D, unverified against the DNA. Germline CDR1 is GEAIGNYY and CDR2 is EKD. The CDR3 consists of 14 residues. CDR3 nucleotide sequence: TGTGCCTGTGACAGCTTGCGGGGCACCGATAAACTCATCTTC. Residues: CACDSLRGTDKLIF.

For this clone: TCRdb's entry gives the protein of a much larger clone, which mismatches this DNA's translation at residue 5, likely from a read error; the protein reported here is translated from the DNA. The chain uses TRDV2 and TRDJ1; maybe TRDD3 (5 bases). The J gene, not given by TCRdb, was assigned here from a germline match of the nucleotide sequence. V lost 3 bases, J lost 0 bases, and 40 bases lay in between. Looked up from germline, CDR1 is GEAIGNYY and CDR2 is EKD. The CDR3 runs 24 residues. The CDR3 reads CACDSLLTPTGGDRFGLYTDKLIF. In DNA, the CDR3 is TGTGCCTGTGACTCCTTGCTAACACCAACTGGAGGTGACAGGTTCGGCTTGTACACCGATAAACTCATCTTT.

With respect to this clone: TCRdb shows a much larger clone's protein in place of this DNA's translation, and the two differ at residue 4, likely through a read error; the protein shown is translated from the DNA. V gene TRDV2 combines with J gene TRDJ1, with 8 bases fitting TRDD3. As TCRdb names no J gene, one was assigned here on the basis of a DNA match to germline. The CDR3 loop spans 18 amino acids. The J segment lost 0 bases and the V segment lost 5 bases, leaving 16 bases of the junction unmatched. CDR1 is GEAIGNYY and CDR2 is EKD in the germline V gene. The CDR3 DNA sequence: TGTGCCTGTGGCTTACTGGGGGGTCCTTTGGAGTACACCGATAAACTCATCTTT. Translating it yields CACGLLGGPLEYTDKLIF.

The sample holds many counts of this clone. This likely came from a read error, as a far larger clone is one base away. Within the sample, other DNA sequences also encode this same CDR3. The chain employs TRDV1 and TRDJ1; the match to TRDD3 covers 7 bases. Unmatched junction bases numbered 13, after V lost 4 bases and J lost 2 bases. The germline V gene has CDR1 TSWWSYY and CDR2 QGS. The CDR3 is 17 residues long. The CDR3 DNA reads TGTGCTCTTGGGGTCGGGGCCGGGGGATTCTCTACCGATAAACTCATCTTT. It yields the protein CALGVGAGGFSTDKLIF.

This clone has a handful of counts. TCRdb's protein, taken from a much larger clone, differs from this DNA's translation at residue 8, likely owing to a read error; the protein displayed comes from the DNA. The chain combines TRDV2 with TRDJ1, with D unresolved. As TCRdb names no J gene, one was assigned here on the basis of a DNA match to germline. V was clipped by 0 bases and J by 7 bases, with 26 bases between them. Germline assignment: CDR1 GEAIGNYY and CDR2 EKD. This CDR3 contains 18 residues. CDR3 in amino acids: CACDTVSPEDREVGKLIF. CDR3 DNA: TGTGCCTGTGACACCGTTTCCCCCGAAGACAGAGAGGTTGGTAAACTCATCTTT.

This clone was seen a few times. A far bigger clonotype differs at one base, so this is likely a read error. Different DNA sequences within this sample yield the same CDR3. The V gene is TRDV2, the J gene TRDJ1, with 7 bases lining up with TRDD3. The J gene was not available in TCRdb and was assigned here by matching the DNA to germline segments. CDR3 length: 17 amino acids. Germline CDR1 is GEAIGNYY and CDR2 is EKD. After removal of 3 bases from V and 0 bases from J, the junction contained 12 bases not matched to a gene. CDR3 protein: CACDLRWGLGDTDKLIF. CDR3 nucleotides: TGTGCCTGTGACCTGAGGTGGGGGCTGGGGGACACCGATAAACTCATCTTT.

This clone was observed many times. The protein TCRdb gives is from a much larger clone and does not agree with this DNA's translation at residue 10, likely a read error; the protein shown here comes from the DNA. The rearrangement links TRDV2 to TRDJ1, with D hard to call. CDR3 length: 14 amino acids. CDR1 is GEAIGNYY, CDR2 EKD, per germline. V lost 0 bases and J 10 bases, leaving 17 bases between the germline ends. The DNA of the CDR3 is TGTGCCTGTGACACCCCTTTTGTAGTTGACGTACTCATCTTT. Amino acids: CACDTPFVVDVLIF.

Regarding this clone: A read error likely explains why the TCRdb protein, taken from a much larger clone, differs from this DNA's translation at residue 14; the protein shown is translated from the DNA. J is TRDJ1 and V is TRDV2, with TRDD3 matching 12 bases. The J gene, missing from TCRdb, was assigned here through DNA to germline matching. CDR1 and CDR2 (germline): GEAIGNYY, EKD. With 3 bases clipped from V and 0 bases from J, the junction kept 19 bases outside the gene matches. This CDR3 region has 21 residues. For the CDR3, the DNA is TGTGCCTGTGACGCCTCCCTCAGGTACTGGGGGATACCACGGTACACCGATAAACTCATCTTT. Amino acid sequence: CACDASLRYWGIPRYTDKLIF.

Concerning this clone: This likely stems from a read error, as it lies one base from a far larger clone. This CDR3 is also generated by other DNA sequences in the sample. The chain employs TRDV2 and TRDJ1; 8 positions agree with TRDD3. The CDR3 consists of 16 residues. CDR1 and CDR2 from the germline V gene are GEAIGNYY and EKD. The CDR3 sequence is CACDLLAGGNHDKLIF. CDR3 DNA sequence: TGTGCTTGTGACCTCCTCGCTGGGGGAAACCACGATAAACTCATCTTT.

This clone was detected only a few times. TCRdb's protein for this DNA is that of a much larger clone and differs from the translation at residue 12, likely a read error; the protein shown is the DNA translation. The chain carries TRDV1 and TRDJ1, with 9 bases aligning to TRDD3. TCRdb lists no J gene, so it was determined here by aligning the DNA to germline. This CDR3 has 19 amino acids. V lost 5 bases to trimming and J lost 0 bases; unmatched junction nucleotides: 16. The germline V gene encodes CDR1 TSWWSYY and CDR2 QGS. The CDR3 coding sequence is TGTGCTCTTGGGAATTCTGGGTACTGGGGGACAGGATACACCGATAAACTCATCTTT. It is translated as CALGNSGYWGTGYTDKLIF.

This clone has ten or more counts. This sequence is one base from a far larger clone and is likely a read error. Other DNA sequences of this sample code for an identical CDR3. The chain has TRDV2 and TRDJ1, with D unclear. The CDR3 covers 20 residues. Germline-derived CDR1 and CDR2 are GEAIGNYY and EKD. The DNA of the CDR3 is TGTGCCTGCGACACCATCCTGGCCAGCCCCCAAAACTACTACGGCGATAAACTCATCTTT. Translated: CACDTILASPQNYYGDKLIF.

Points on this clone: TCRdb has a much larger clone's protein, which differs at residue 7 from the translation of this DNA, likely because of a read error; what is shown is the protein translated from the DNA. The V call is TRDV2, the J call TRDJ1, with 10 bases that match TRDD3. The CDR3 has 18 amino acids. The junction had 12 bases not matched to a gene; V was cut back by 0 bases and J by 3 bases. CDR1 and CDR2 (germline): GEAIGNYY, EKD. DNA of the CDR3: TGTGCCTGTGACACCGTGCCTGGTACTGGGGGATTCTCCGATAAACTCATCTTT. Translated, it gives CACDTVPGTGGFSDKLIF.

This clone was counted many times. This sequence joins TRDV1 and TRDJ1; TRDD3 aligns across 8 bases. CDR1 and CDR2 from the germline V gene are TSWWSYY and QGS. V lost 2 bases, J lost 4 bases, and 39 bases stayed unmatched. The CDR3 spans 26 residues. The CDR3 nucleotides are TGTGCTCTTGGGGAATCACCCCTGGTTCCTCCTGTCGTACTGGGGGTCACATCCCCCTACCTCGATAAACTCATCTTT. It yields the protein CALGESPLVPPVVLGVTSPYLDKLIF.

This clone has only a few counts. The TCRdb record carries a much larger clone's protein, which differs from this DNA's translation at residue 8; a read error is the likely cause, and the protein listed here is the DNA translation. The rearrangement links TRDV1 to TRDJ1, with D perhaps TRDD2 (5 bases). Trimming took 2 bases from V and 0 from J, leaving 28 bases between them. Looked up from germline, CDR1 is TSWWSYY and CDR2 is QGS. The CDR3 extends over 21 amino acids. The CDR3: CALGESPPDVNSSEYTDKLIF. The CDR3 bases are TGTGCTCTTGGGGAATCGCCTCCCGACGTCAATTCCTCCGAGTACACCGATAAACTCATCTTT.

Concerning this clone: TCRdb records a much larger clone's protein for this DNA, with a difference at residue 5 that likely arises from a read error; the protein given is the translation of the DNA. V and J are TRDV2 and TRDJ1; 8 bases agree with TRDD3. Here the J gene was assigned by germline matching of the DNA, as TCRdb has none. The junction had 14 bases not matched to a gene; V was cut back by 3 bases and J by 0 bases. Germline CDR1 GEAIGNYY, CDR2 EKD. This CDR3 has 18 residues. Here the CDR3 DNA reads TGTGCCTGTGACCCAATCAGTACTGGGGGCATATACACCGATAAACTCATCTTT. Protein product: CACDPISTGGIYTDKLIF.

This clone has at least ten counts. The protein recorded in TCRdb matches a much larger clone and deviates from this DNA's translation at residue 17, suggesting a read error; the protein here is obtained by translating the DNA. The J gene is TRDJ2, the V gene TRDV1; no firm D call. V lost 6 bases to trimming and J lost 4 bases, with 39 bases between them. The CDR3 loop spans 23 amino acids. Germline assignment: CDR1 TSWWSYY and CDR2 QGS. The chain's CDR3 is CALGIPSIYPRFPPSSSTAQLFF. CDR3 in DNA: TGTGCTCTTGGTATCCCCTCGATCTACCCGAGATTCCCCCCGTCCTCTTCGACAGCACAACTCTTCTTT.

Notes on this clone: It is likely a read error: a sequence one base away is far more abundant. The sample holds other DNA sequences that translate to the same CDR3. The chain combines TRDV1 with TRDJ1; D not resolved. Trimming removed 4 bases from V and 4 bases from J, with 10 bases in between. Germline V gene data show CDR1 as TSWWSYY and CDR2 as QGS. The CDR3 runs to 13 residues. The CDR3 nucleotides are TGTGCTCTTGGGGCGTCGCCCCACGATAAACTCATCTTT. Its translation is CALGASPHDKLIF.

The table lists this clone with a few counts. A far bigger clonotype differs at one base, so this is likely a read error. Other DNA sequences of this sample code for an identical CDR3. This chain connects TRDV2 to TRDJ1; 9 nucleotides agree with TRDD3. No J gene is reported in TCRdb; it was inferred here by comparing the DNA with germline. The V and J ends lost 2 bases and 9 bases, in that order; junction bases with no gene match: 15. The germline CDR1 and CDR2 sequences are GEAIGNYY and EKD. The CDR3 covers 16 residues. As DNA, the CDR3 is TGTGCCTGTGACAGACTGGGGGACACAAGAATGAAGGAACTCATCTTT. Amino acid sequence: CACDRLGDTRMKELIF.